Listed below are T cell receptor beta chains from one sample, sequenced in a study of cytomegalovirus exposure and HLA in healthy donors. The table came from immunoSEQ multiplex PCR; TCRdb's copy has only in-frame clones and leaves some out. This table has 180,000 or so clones, 84% appearing once. Sequences were obtained from PBMCs. The receptors originated from a woman aged 25 to 39 in good health and CMV-seropositive. The CDR3 runs from the conserved cysteine through the conserved F or W.

v_gene: TRBV29-1; len: 11; j_gene: TRBJ2-1; CDR3aa: CSVELLDEQFF
v_gene: TRBV5-1; len: 16; j_gene: TRBJ1-2; CDR3aa: CASSANSSRRSYGYTF
v_gene: TRBV5-6; len: 15; j_gene: TRBJ1-5; CDR3aa: CASSLQDRENQPQHF
v_gene: TRBV4-1; len: 14; j_gene: TRBJ2-5; CDR3aa: CASSQSGVEETQYF
v_gene: TRBV30; len: 13; j_gene: TRBJ1-2; CDR3aa: CAWSGQGAVGYTF
v_gene: TRBV28; len: 18; j_gene: TRBJ2-2; CDR3aa: CASQSEARVLVNTGELFF
v_gene: TRBV25-1; len: 16; j_gene: TRBJ2-6; CDR3aa: CASSERSRRGANVLTF
v_gene: TRBV29-1; len: 15; j_gene: TRBJ1-3; CDR3aa: CSVEVLFRTGNTIYF
v_gene: TRBV11-3; len: 16; j_gene: TRBJ2-3; CDR3aa: CASSPRTSGVADTQYF
v_gene: TRBV5-4; len: 16; j_gene: TRBJ2-7; CDR3aa: CASRPGGGGSSYEQYF
v_gene: TRBV7-9; len: 15; j_gene: TRBJ1-5; CDR3aa: CASSSHTFSDQPQHF
v_gene: TRBV30; len: 12; j_gene: TRBJ2-7; CDR3aa: CAWSVGGYEQYF
v_gene: TRBV29-1; len: 12; j_gene: TRBJ2-5; CDR3aa: CSVKRGQETQYF
v_gene: TRBV6-1; len: 14; j_gene: TRBJ2-2; CDR3aa: CASIGRENTGELFF
v_gene: TRBV7-6; len: 17; j_gene: TRBJ2-2; CDR3aa: CASSIRGGRPNTGELFF
v_gene: TRBV2; len: 14; j_gene: TRBJ1-4; CDR3aa: CASSASATNEKLFF
v_gene: TRBV7-9; len: 16; j_gene: TRBJ2-2; CDR3aa: CASSPQTGDNTGELFF
v_gene: TRBV30; len: 15; j_gene: TRBJ2-2; CDR3aa: CAWSGSSANTGELFF
v_gene: TRBV7-2; len: 14; j_gene: TRBJ1-4; CDR3aa: CASSLQGTDEKLFF
v_gene: TRBV7-8; len: 12; j_gene: TRBJ1-3; CDR3aa: CASSLGQGAIYF
v_gene: TRBV27; len: 14; j_gene: TRBJ2-7; CDR3aa: CASSLRRESYEQYF
v_gene: TRBV5-4; len: 14; j_gene: TRBJ2-1; CDR3aa: CASSLDPSGNVWFF
v_gene: TRBV6-5; len: 15; j_gene: TRBJ1-2; CDR3aa: CASSYSGAGFYGYTF
v_gene: TRBV28; len: 12; j_gene: TRBJ1-5; CDR3aa: CASSLNGQPQHF
v_gene: TRBV7-8; len: 15; j_gene: TRBJ1-1; CDR3aa: CASSPQAGMNTEAFF
v_gene: TRBV27; len: 18; j_gene: TRBJ2-7; CDR3aa: CASSLFSVGTGRSDEQYF
v_gene: TRBV19; len: 13; j_gene: TRBJ2-1; CDR3aa: CASSIGALGEQFF
v_gene: TRBV6-5; len: 12; j_gene: TRBJ1-2; CDR3aa: CASSQDRVGYTF
v_gene: TRBV5-1; len: 14; j_gene: TRBJ2-7; CDR3aa: CASSSTGGLGEQYF
v_gene: TRBV5-1; len: 15; j_gene: TRBJ2-1; CDR3aa: CASSGDWSSYNEQFF
v_gene: TRBV9; len: 18; j_gene: TRBJ2-1; CDR3aa: CASSPKGASGSSYNEQFF
v_gene: TRBV2; len: 18; j_gene: TRBJ1-5; CDR3aa: CASRLPGTGGFSNQPQHF
v_gene: TRBV5-4; len: 15; j_gene: TRBJ2-1; CDR3aa: CASTSQREVWNEQFF
v_gene: TRBV19; len: 13; j_gene: TRBJ1-2; CDR3aa: CASSILGLGGYTF
v_gene: TRBV2; len: 15; j_gene: TRBJ1-4; CDR3aa: CASSGMGQFNEKLFF
v_gene: TRBV10-1; len: 13; j_gene: TRBJ2-1; CDR3aa: CASSGHSEGEQFF
v_gene: TRBV7-9; len: 12; j_gene: TRBJ2-7; CDR3aa: CASSPSTGEQYF
v_gene: TRBV5-1; len: 16; j_gene: TRBJ1-2; CDR3aa: CASSSTGTGGADGYTF
v_gene: TRBV5-6; len: 16; j_gene: TRBJ1-3; CDR3aa: CASSFRGPSSGNTIYF
v_gene: TRBV7-8; len: 13; j_gene: TRBJ2-7; CDR3aa: CASSLAPQYEQYF
v_gene: TRBV19; len: 14; j_gene: TRBJ1-2; CDR3aa: CASTQTGIPYGYTF
v_gene: TRBV28; len: 18; j_gene: TRBJ1-1; CDR3aa: CASSFMGAWDRADTEAFF
v_gene: TRBV11-2; len: 11; j_gene: TRBJ2-3; CDR3aa: CASSPGYTQYF
v_gene: TRBV5-1; len: 14; j_gene: TRBJ2-1; CDR3aa: CASSFGTGYNEQFF
v_gene: TRBV28; len: 17; j_gene: TRBJ1-2; CDR3aa: CASGAGGSGLANYGYTF
v_gene: TRBV19; len: 14; j_gene: TRBJ2-2; CDR3aa: CATTQGPPSGELFF
v_gene: TRBV7-2; len: 14; j_gene: TRBJ2-7; CDR3aa: CASSPGTSGWVQYF
v_gene: TRBV9; len: 14; j_gene: TRBJ2-7; CDR3aa: CASSPGTGGVEQYF
v_gene: TRBV15; len: 14; j_gene: TRBJ2-7; CDR3aa: CATSGRQGSYEQYF
v_gene: TRBV10-2; len: 13; j_gene: TRBJ1-1; CDR3aa: CASSKQGDTEAFF
v_gene: TRBV6-1; len: 15; j_gene: TRBJ1-5; CDR3aa: CASSTGTNSNQPQHF
v_gene: TRBV4-2; len: 17; j_gene: TRBJ2-5; CDR3aa: CASSQLSRGSWGETQYF
v_gene: TRBV13; len: 13; j_gene: TRBJ2-7; CDR3aa: CASSLNSVYEQYF
v_gene: TRBV4-1; len: 16; j_gene: TRBJ1-2; CDR3aa: CASSQDGPQQGFGYTF
v_gene: TRBV6-1; len: 15; j_gene: TRBJ1-5; CDR3aa: CASSGWWTVDQPQHF
v_gene: TRBV18; len: 14; j_gene: TRBJ1-2; CDR3aa: CASSPGTGLAGYTF
v_gene: TRBV15; len: 16; j_gene: TRBJ2-2; CDR3aa: CATSTGAGGITGELFF